This entry describes one T cell receptor (beta chain). The data were taken from a study of blood T cell repertoires in COVID-19. About the research overall: Researchers got acute and convalescent COVID-19 samples from the United States, Italy and Spain.

The data were produced by immunoSEQ multiplex PCR, yet TCRdb's version contains in-frame clones alone and is incomplete. The table includes 290,000 or so clones, 65% to 90% detected once. Source material: peripheral blood. The receptor was derived from a man aged 45 to 65 with active or convalescent COVID-19.

The DNA for the CDR3 is TGTGCCAGCAGCCTAGGACTAGCGGTTCTCGGAGCGGAGACCCAGTACTTC. It specifies CASSLGLAVLGAETQYF. This chain connects TRBV4-2 to TRBJ2-5; TRBD2 aligns across 10 bases. The germline gives CDR1 LGHNA, CDR2 YNFKEQ. This CDR3 is built from 17 residues. The junction had 13 bases not matched to a gene; V was cut back by 4 bases and J by 5 bases.